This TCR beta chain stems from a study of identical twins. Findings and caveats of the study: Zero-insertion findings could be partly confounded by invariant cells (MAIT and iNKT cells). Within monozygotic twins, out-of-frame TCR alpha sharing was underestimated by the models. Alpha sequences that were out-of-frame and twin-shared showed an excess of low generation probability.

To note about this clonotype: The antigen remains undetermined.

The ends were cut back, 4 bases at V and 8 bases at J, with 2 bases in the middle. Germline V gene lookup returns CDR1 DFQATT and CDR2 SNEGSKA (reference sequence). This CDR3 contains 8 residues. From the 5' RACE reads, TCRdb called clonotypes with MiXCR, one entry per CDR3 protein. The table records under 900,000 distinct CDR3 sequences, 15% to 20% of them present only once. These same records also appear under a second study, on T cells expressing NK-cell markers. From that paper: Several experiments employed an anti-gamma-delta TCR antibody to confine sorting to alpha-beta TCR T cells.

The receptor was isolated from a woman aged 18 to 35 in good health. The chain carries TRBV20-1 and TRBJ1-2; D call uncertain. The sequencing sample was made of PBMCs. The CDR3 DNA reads TGCAGTGCTAAGGGCTACACCTTC. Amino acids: CSAKGYTF.